The 15 T cell receptor beta chains below all came from one sample that was sequenced in a study of blood T cell repertoires in COVID-19. The table came from immunoSEQ multiplex PCR; TCRdb's copy has only in-frame clones and leaves some out. The sample consists of a few hundred thousand clones, about 85% of them appearing once. Material for sequencing was peripheral blood. The receptors were sampled from a man aged 25-45 years who had recovered from COVID-19.

The chain has TRBV9 and TRBJ2-7, with 7 bases matching TRBD1. In germline, CDR1 is SGDLS, CDR2 YYNGEE. This CDR3 has 14 residues. With V trimmed by 3 bases and J by 2 bases, 5 bases remained unmatched. DNA of the CDR3: TGTGCCAGCAGCGCGACAGGGCTGACCTACGAGCAGTACTTC. The encoded protein is CASSATGLTYEQYF.

This clone was observed a single time. The chain employs TRBV7-8 and TRBJ2-1, with 9 bases matching TRBD1. Germline V gene data show CDR1 as SGHVS and CDR2 as FQNEAQ. The CDR3 is 14 amino acids. V lost 7 bases, J lost 3 bases, and 4 bases stayed unmatched. CDR3 coding DNA: TGTGCCAGCAACCGGGACAGGGTCTACAATGAGCAGTTCTTC. This sequence encodes CASNRDRVYNEQFF.

The rearrangement uses TRBV3-1 (or the pseudogene TRBV3-2) and TRBJ2-2, with 9 bases matching TRBD1. The CDR3 extends over 14 amino acids. The trim removed 6 bases at V and 4 bases at J, leaving 3 bases unmatched. Germline V gene sequence: CDR1 LGHDT, CDR2 YNNKEL (reference sequence). The CDR3 nucleotides read TGTGCCAGCAGACAGGGGGCAAGCACCGGGGAGCTGTTTTTT. Its protein product is CASRQGASTGELFF.

This clone was counted a single time. Other DNA sequences within the sample encode an identical CDR3. The J gene is TRBJ2-3, the V gene TRBV5-1; D may be TRBD1 (5 bases). Deletions cut 2 bases from V and 1 base from J, with 11 bases between. Per germline, CDR1 SGHRS and CDR2 YFSETQ. The CDR3 is made up of 15 amino acids. The CDR3 region is CASSFRGRGTDTQYF. In DNA, the CDR3 is TGCGCCAGCAGCTTCCGTGGCAGGGGCACAGATACGCAGTATTTT. The variable domain in full, with the rest retrieved from reference TRBV5-1 and TRBJ2-3, is KAGVTQTPRYLIKTRGQQVTLSCSPISGHRSVSWYQQTPGQGLQFLFEYFSETQRNKGNFPGRFSGRQFSNSRSEMNVSTLELGDSALYLCASSFRGRGTDTQYFGPGTRLTVL.

V and J are TRBV9 and TRBJ2-7, with 7 bases fitting TRBD1. Germline CDR1 reads SGDLS; CDR2 reads YYNGEE. This CDR3 spans 14 amino acids. J lost 6 bases, V lost 0 bases, and 6 bases had no gene match. The DNA for the CDR3 is TGTGCCAGCAGCGTAGGAGACAGGGTGGGCGAGCAGTACTTC. It codes for CASSVGDRVGEQYF. Variable domain in full (rest from reference TRBV9 and TRBJ2-7): DSGVTQTPKHLITATGQRVTLRCSPRSGDLSVYWYQQSLDQGLQFLIQYYNGEERAKGNILERFSAQQFPDLHSELNLSSLELGDSALYFCASSVGDRVGEQYFGPGTRLTVT.

V gene TRBV7-3 combines with J gene TRBJ2-1, with 7 bases lining up with TRBD1. Germline CDR1 reads SGHTA; CDR2 reads FQGTGA. The CDR3 loop spans 15 amino acids. Trimming cost V 6 bases and J 3 bases; bases outside gene matches: 8. CDR3 in amino acids: CASSSTPGGYNEQFF. The CDR3 DNA sequence: TGTGCCAGCAGTTCCACGCCAGGGGGCTACAATGAGCAGTTCTTC.

The J gene is TRBJ2-1, the V gene TRBV11-1; a possible D gene is TRBD1 (5 bases). V was trimmed by 6 bases and J by 8 bases, leaving 11 bases between them. The length of the CDR3 is 12 residues. CDR1 and CDR2 from the germline V gene are SGHAT and FQDESV (reference sequence). CDR3 region: CASRPDSDEQFF. In DNA, the CDR3 is TGTGCCAGCAGACCTGACAGCGATGAGCAGTTCTTC.

The CDR3 loop is CASSLVGGGETQYF. The CDR3, as DNA: TGTGCCAGCAGCTTAGTTGGGGGGGGAGAGACCCAGTACTTC. The V call is TRBV7-8, the J call TRBJ2-5, with 7 bases identical to TRBD2. After removal of 1 base from V and 4 bases from J, the junction contained 3 bases not matched to a gene. Germline CDR1 reads SGHVS; CDR2 reads FQNEAQ. The CDR3 runs to 14 residues.

The chain recombines TRBV9 with TRBJ2-4; 9 nucleotides align to TRBD1. After removal of 4 bases from V and 3 bases from J, the junction contained 11 bases not matched to a gene. The CDR3 runs 17 residues. From germline, CDR1 is SGDLS and CDR2 YYNGEE. The CDR3, as DNA: TGTGCCAGCAGCTCGGAGCCGGGACAGGGTGGCAAAAACATTCAGTACTTC. Encoded protein: CASSSEPGQGGKNIQYF. Supplemented by reference TRBV9 and TRBJ2-4, the full variable domain reads DSGVTQTPKHLITATGQRVTLRCSPRSGDLSVYWYQQSLDQGLQFLIQYYNGEERAKGNILERFSAQQFPDLHSELNLSSLELGDSALYFCASSSEPGQGGKNIQYFGAGTRLSVL.

The chain uses TRBV6-6 and TRBJ2-3; 8 bases line up with TRBD2. This CDR3 has 15 residues. Germline trimming cut 3 bases from V and 2 bases from J; bases unmatched to any gene: 4. Per the germline V gene, CDR1 is MNHNY and CDR2 is SVGAGI (reference sequence). DNA for the CDR3: TGTGCCAGCAGTTATCTGCGGGGGGACACAGATACGCAGTATTTT. Its translation: CASSYLRGDTDTQYF.

The chain is built from TRBV6-1 and TRBJ1-6; TRBD1 matches 10 bases. CDR1 and CDR2 from the germline V gene are MNHNS and SASEGT. With 2 bases clipped from V and 6 bases from J, the junction kept 4 bases outside the gene matches. There are 16 residues in the CDR3. The CDR3: CASSELWDRGNSPLHF. The CDR3 region has the DNA TGTGCCAGCAGTGAATTGTGGGACAGGGGTAATTCACCCCTCCACTTT.

The chain combines TRBV19 with TRBJ2-5, with a tentative D call TRBD1 (6 bases). CDR3 length: 16 residues. The ends were cut back, 5 bases at V and 5 bases at J, with 21 bases in the middle. CDR1 and CDR2 (germline): LNHDA, SQIVND (reference sequence). The CDR3 spells CASSDPQGVGRETQYF. Here the CDR3 DNA reads TGTGCCAGTAGTGACCCACAGGGCGTCGGAAGGGAGACCCAGTACTTC.

On this clone itself: The same CDR3 arises from other DNA sequences in this sample as well. V gene TRBV5-1 combines with J gene TRBJ2-1, with 7 positions matching TRBD1. After removal of 5 bases from V and 7 bases from J, the junction contained 12 bases not matched to a gene. This CDR3 comprises 15 residues. Germline V gene data show CDR1 as SGHRS and CDR2 as YFSETQ. The CDR3: CASSLSSGGWNEQFF. The CDR3 DNA follows: TGCGCCAGCAGTTTATCATCAGGGGGTTGGAATGAGCAGTTCTTC.

This sequence joins TRBV7-9 and TRBJ2-7; the match to TRBD1 covers 11 bases. The CDR3 runs 14 residues. Losses at the gene ends were 4 bases for V and 5 bases for J; bases not matched to a gene: 4. Germline values: CDR1 SEHNR, CDR2 FQNEAQ (reference sequence). The CDR3 loop is CASSSRTGGDEQYF. The CDR3 DNA reads TGTGCCAGCAGCTCGAGGACAGGGGGCGACGAGCAGTACTTC.

The V gene is TRBV9, the J gene TRBJ2-3, with TRBD2 matching 10 bases. Per the germline V gene, CDR1 is SGDLS and CDR2 is YYNGEE. This CDR3 has 16 residues. V lost 0 bases to trimming and J lost 3 bases; unmatched junction nucleotides: 4. The CDR3 is CASSVAAGGLTDTQYF. DNA of the CDR3: TGTGCCAGCAGCGTAGCAGCGGGGGGGCTAACAGATACGCAGTATTTT. Based on the CDR3 plus reference TRBV9 and TRBJ2-3, the full variable domain is DSGVTQTPKHLITATGQRVTLRCSPRSGDLSVYWYQQSLDQGLQFLIQYYNGEERAKGNILERFSAQQFPDLHSELNLSSLELGDSALYFCASSVAAGGLTDTQYFGPGTRLTVL.